This T cell receptor beta chain was recovered during a study of cytomegalovirus exposure and HLA in healthy donors. Trimming removed 2 bases from V and 0 bases from J; junction bases left unmatched: 10. Germline V gene data show CDR1 as SGHTA and CDR2 as FQGNSA. This CDR3 has 19 residues. The PCR contained 60 Vbeta and 13 Jbeta primers. Method: immunoSEQ multiplex PCR; TCRdb's copy keeps in-frame clones and lacks some. The repertoire holds 90,000 to 110,000 clones, with roughly 79% as singletons. Likely unrecorded immune exposures existed in these nominally healthy donors. This receptor was identified in a woman aged 25 to 45 in good health and CMV-seronegative. The V and J genes are TRBV7-2 and TRBJ2-1, with TRBD2 matching 10 bases. The sample consisted of PBMCs. CDR3 region: CASSLRASGSGSSYNEQFF. The CDR3 nucleotides are TGTGCCAGCAGCTTAAGGGCTAGCGGGAGCGGGAGCTCCTACAATGAGCAGTTCTTC.